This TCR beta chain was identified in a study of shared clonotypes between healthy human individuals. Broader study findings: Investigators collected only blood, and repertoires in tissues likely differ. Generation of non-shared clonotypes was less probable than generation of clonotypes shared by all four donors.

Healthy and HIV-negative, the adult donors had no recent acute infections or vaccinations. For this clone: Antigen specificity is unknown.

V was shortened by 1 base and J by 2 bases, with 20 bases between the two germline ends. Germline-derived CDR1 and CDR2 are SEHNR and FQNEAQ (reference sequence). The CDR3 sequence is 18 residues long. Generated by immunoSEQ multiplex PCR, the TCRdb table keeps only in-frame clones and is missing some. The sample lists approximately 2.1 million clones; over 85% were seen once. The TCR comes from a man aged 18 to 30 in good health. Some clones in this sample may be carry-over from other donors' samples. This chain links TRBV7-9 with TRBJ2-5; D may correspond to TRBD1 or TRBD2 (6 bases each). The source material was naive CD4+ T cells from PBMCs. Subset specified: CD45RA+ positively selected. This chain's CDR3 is CASSLGTVRDWGQETQYF. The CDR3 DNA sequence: TGTGCCAGCAGCTTAGGGACAGTGAGGGACTGGGGGCAAGAGACCCAGTACTTC.